These 24 T cell receptor beta chains share one sample of origin, sequenced in a study of blood T cell repertoires in COVID-19. Clones were read by immunoSEQ multiplex PCR, and TCRdb kept only the in-frame ones, dropping some. The sample lists roughly 170,000 clones, approximately 85% occurring once. The sequencing input was peripheral blood. The receptors originated from a man aged 60-69 years who had recovered from COVID-19.

The chain joins TRBV15 to TRBJ2-7; TRBD1 matches 7 bases. CDR3 length: 13 amino acids. V shed 8 bases and J 0 bases; nucleotides not matched to a gene: 4. Germline CDR1 is LNHNV and CDR2 is YYDKDF (reference sequence). CDR3 in amino acids: CATADRSSYEQYF. CDR3 in DNA: TGTGCCACCGCGGACAGGTCCTCCTACGAGCAGTACTTC.

The genes are TRBV9 and TRBJ1-2; 8 nucleotides agree with TRBD1. The length of the CDR3 is 13 residues. The germline V gene has CDR1 SGDLS and CDR2 YYNGEE. With 3 bases clipped from V and 6 bases from J, the junction kept 4 bases outside the gene matches. The CDR3 spells CASSAGQGDGYTF. The CDR3 DNA reads TGTGCCAGCAGCGCCGGACAGGGCGATGGCTACACCTTC.

The chain joins TRBV19 to TRBJ1-1; D unresolved. The CDR3 runs 13 residues. From germline, CDR1 is LNHDA and CDR2 SQIVND (reference sequence). V was pared by 4 bases and J by 0 bases, with 6 bases between. CDR3 sequence reads: CASSNTVNTEAFF. The CDR3 nucleotides are TGTGCCAGTAGTAATACAGTGAACACTGAAGCTTTCTTT.

This clone was seen just once. This sequence joins TRBV29-1 and TRBJ1-6, with 10 bases aligning to TRBD1. The J segment lost 10 bases and the V segment lost 7 bases, leaving 16 bases of the junction unmatched. Germline V gene data show CDR1 as SQVTM and CDR2 as ANQGSEA. CDR3 length: 16 residues. The CDR3 loop is CSGSGRDRGKRSPLHF. CDR3 in DNA: TGCAGCGGCTCGGGCCGGGACAGGGGAAAGCGGTCACCCCTCCACTTT.

The chain carries TRBV20-1 and TRBJ2-7, with TRBD2 identical over 8 bases. The ends lost 3 bases at V and 3 bases at J; junction bases unmatched: 7. The CDR3 loop spans 14 amino acids. Looked up from germline, CDR1 is DFQATT and CDR2 is SNEGSKA (reference sequence). In DNA, the CDR3 is TGCAGTGCTAGTGATGCGGGGGGCCGCTACGAGCAGTACTTC. This gives the protein CSASDAGGRYEQYF.

The CDR3 spells CASSAGTRDYNEQFF. For the CDR3, the DNA is TGTGCCAGCAGCGCCGGGACTAGGGATTACAATGAGCAGTTCTTC. The V and J genes are TRBV9 and TRBJ2-1; 8 bases are shared with TRBD2. The CDR3 covers 15 residues. The J segment lost 4 bases and the V segment lost 3 bases, leaving 6 bases of the junction unmatched. The V gene's germline CDR1 is SGDLS and CDR2 YYNGEE.

The chain has TRBV30 and TRBJ1-1; D remains unclear. The CDR3 is 17 residues long. CDR1 and CDR2 from the germline V gene are GTSNPN and SVGIG (reference sequence). V was cut by 3 bases and J by 0 bases, with 20 bases left in between. CDR3 nucleotides: TGTGCCTGGAGGGCCCAGACGGACGGACTAATGAACACTGAAGCTTTCTTT. Its translation: CAWRAQTDGLMNTEAFF.

J is TRBJ2-7 and V is TRBV18, with D maybe TRBD2 (6 bases). The CDR3 is 13 residues long. The V end lost 5 bases, the J end lost 4 bases, and 12 bases lay between the germline ends. CDR1 is KGHSH and CDR2 is LQKENI in the germline V gene. The CDR3 region has the DNA TGTGCCAGCTCAGGCCCGGGGGAATACGAGCAGTACTTC. It specifies CASSGPGEYEQYF.

In this sample, this clone turned up a few times. This chain links TRBV6-2 or TRBV6-3 with TRBJ2-1; a possible D gene is TRBD1 (6 bases). Germline CDR1 is MNHEY and CDR2 is SVGEGT. The CDR3 runs 11 residues. V was cut by 4 bases and J by 10 bases, with 8 bases left in between. As DNA, the CDR3 is TGTGCCAGCAGTTCGCAGGGGGAGCAGTTCTTC. Its protein is CASSSQGEQFF.

The chain is built from TRBV7-3 and TRBJ2-3; tentatively, D is TRBD1 (5 bases). V lost 0 bases, J lost 0 bases, and 10 bases lay in between. Germline V CDR1 and CDR2: SGHTA, FQGTGA. The CDR3 loop spans 16 amino acids. CDR3 in amino acids: CASSLTPGASTDTQYF. The DNA for the CDR3 is TGTGCCAGCAGCTTAACACCTGGGGCCAGCACAGATACGCAGTATTTT.

This chain connects TRBV24-1 to TRBJ2-5, with TRBD1 matching over 8 bases. The V and J ends lost 7 bases and 4 bases, in that order; junction bases with no gene match: 1. The CDR3 consists of 12 residues. Germline V gives CDR1 KGHDR, CDR2 SFDVKD. CDR3 sequence reads: CATSDRGETQYF. In nucleotides, the CDR3 is TGTGCCACCAGCGACAGGGGAGAGACCCAGTACTTC.

The chain uses TRBV11-3 and TRBJ2-2, with 14 bases aligning to TRBD2. CDR1 SGHNT and CDR2 YENEEA come from the germline V gene. V lost 5 bases and J lost 10; bases outside the gene matches: 6. This CDR3 region has 15 residues. CDR3 nucleotides: TGTGCCAGCAGCCTGGGGACTAGCGGGGGCCTGGAGCTGTTTTTT. Its protein product is CASSLGTSGGLELFF.

The chain recombines TRBV18 with TRBJ1-3, with D hard to call. The CDR3 covers 14 residues. Germline CDR1 and CDR2: KGHSH and LQKENI. Trimming took off 2 bases at V and 4 bases at J, with 9 bases between the two ends. DNA of the CDR3: TGTGCCAGCTCACCAGCCCAGGCGGGAAACACCATATATTTT. Protein: CASSPAQAGNTIYF. The full variable domain, with the rest looked up from reference TRBV18 and TRBJ1-3, is NAGVMQNPRHLVRRRGQEARLRCSPMKGHSHVYWYRQLPEEGLKFMVYLQKENIIDESGMPKERFSAEFPKEGPSILRIQQVVRGDSAAYFCASSPAQAGNTIYFGEGSWLTVV.

A few counts support this clone. V and J are TRBV9 and TRBJ2-7; D is undetermined. Germline CDR1 is SGDLS and CDR2 is YYNGEE. This CDR3 spans 17 amino acids. V was trimmed by 0 bases and J by 0 bases, leaving 16 bases between them. The CDR3 sequence: CASSVGVTVSSSYEQYF. The CDR3 nucleotides are TGTGCCAGCAGCGTAGGTGTCACAGTATCGAGCTCCTACGAGCAGTACTTC.

The V and J genes are TRBV7-2 and TRBJ2-1; TRBD1 aligns across 9 bases. V gave up 3 bases and J gave up 4 bases; unmatched junction bases: 4. This CDR3 comprises 15 residues. CDR1 and CDR2 from the germline V gene are SGHTA and FQGNSA. For the CDR3, the DNA is TGTGCCAGCAGCTTTCGGACAGGGGAGTACAATGAGCAGTTCTTC. Translating gives CASSFRTGEYNEQFF.

The gene calls are TRBV7-8 and TRBJ2-1; D is perhaps TRBD2 (6 bases). This CDR3 spans 14 amino acids. Germline CDR1 and CDR2: SGHVS and FQNEAQ. The V gene lost 5 bases and the J gene lost 4 bases, with 12 bases spanning the gap. CDR3 coding DNA: TGTGCCAGCAGCCCTAGTCGGGGGTACAATGAGCAGTTCTTC. Its protein is CASSPSRGYNEQFF.

V usage is TRBV5-1 and J usage is TRBJ2-3; D gene uncertain. This CDR3 region has 11 residues. From germline, CDR1 is SGHRS and CDR2 YFSETQ. Trimming took off 2 bases at V and 6 bases at J, with 4 bases between the two ends. This chain's CDR3 is CASSFTDTQYF. Here the CDR3 DNA reads TGCGCCAGCAGCTTCACTGATACGCAGTATTTT.

The rearrangement joins TRBV28 to TRBJ1-3, with 12 bases that match TRBD1. The germline CDR1 and CDR2 sequences are MDHEN and SYDVKM. The junction had 7 bases not matched to a gene; V was cut back by 6 bases and J by 4 bases. The length of the CDR3 is 16 residues. The CDR3 nucleotides are TGTGCCAGCAGCCAGGGACAGGGGGCGAAAGGAAACACCATATATTTT. This codes for CASSQGQGAKGNTIYF.

The J gene is TRBJ1-1, the V gene TRBV27; 8 nucleotides line up with TRBD1. Trimming at V came to 5 bases and at J to 2 bases, leaving 7 bases not matched to a gene. The CDR3 is 15 amino acids. Germline CDR1 reads MNHEY; CDR2 reads SMNVEV (reference sequence). The CDR3 sequence is CASSLQGQANTEAFF. DNA for the CDR3: TGTGCCAGCAGTCTCCAGGGACAGGCCAACACTGAAGCTTTCTTT.

In its sample, this clone was seen a few times. The chain joins TRBV5-1 to TRBJ2-5, with 13 bases aligning to TRBD2. Germline lookup yields CDR1 SGHRS and CDR2 YFSETQ. V lost 4 bases, J lost 0 bases, and 6 bases stayed unmatched. CDR3 length: 17 residues. DNA of the CDR3: TGCGCCAGCAGCCGGACTAGCGGGGGAACGTACCAAGAGACCCAGTACTTC. As protein: CASSRTSGGTYQETQYF.

This clone was seen a handful of times. V is TRBV27 and J is TRBJ1-1, with 9 bases lining up with TRBD1. V was pared by 4 bases and J by 4 bases, with 7 bases of the junction left unmatched. The germline V gene encodes CDR1 MNHEY and CDR2 SMNVEV (reference sequence). The CDR3 loop spans 15 amino acids. CDR3 nucleotides: TGTGCCAGCAGTTCCGCGGGACAGGGCGTCACTGAAGCTTTCTTT. Translation gives CASSSAGQGVTEAFF.

This rearrangement joins TRBV19 to TRBJ2-2; tentatively, D is TRBD1 (6 bases). This CDR3 region has 14 residues. Germline V CDR1 and CDR2: LNHDA, SQIVND (reference sequence). V lost 9 bases to trimming and J lost 9 bases, with 20 bases between them. This CDR3 reads CARVETGWGRELFF. The CDR3 nucleotides are TGTGCCAGGGTAGAGACAGGATGGGGCCGGGAGCTGTTTTTT.

The chain joins TRBV14 to TRBJ2-5, with D unclear. The CDR3 is made up of 13 amino acids. With 4 bases removed from V and 5 bases from J, the gap between germline ends came to 11 bases. Looked up from germline, CDR1 is SGHDN and CDR2 is FVKESK. This CDR3 is CASSRTKRETQYF. The CDR3 DNA is TGTGCCAGCAGCCGTACGAAGAGGGAGACCCAGTACTTC.

The V call is TRBV4-3, the J call TRBJ1-2; D remains ambiguous. V was clipped by 4 bases and J by 0 bases, with 15 bases between them. CDR3 length: 16 amino acids. From germline, CDR1 is LGHNA and CDR2 YSLEER. The CDR3 loop is CASSRSSKETNYGYTF. The CDR3, as DNA: TGCGCCAGCAGCCGGAGCAGCAAGGAAACTAACTATGGCTACACCTTC.